This T cell receptor (beta chain) was captured by sequencing in a study of beta chain features in type 1 diabetes. The study, taken as a whole, reports: Cells expressing TCR highly could be over-represented by cDNA sequencing. Among patients with Type 1 diabetes, TCRB CDR3s were moderately but significantly shorter in every one of the four CD4+ subsets.

Of the isolated RNA, all was reverse transcribed, and so the sequenced material was expressed TCRB transcripts. Profiling relied on immunoSEQ multiplex PCR, and the TCRdb table lists in-frame clones only, not all of them. The table shows 640,000 or so clones, with about an eighth occurring only once. Trimming removed 7 bases from V and 7 bases from J, with 23 bases in between. The CDR3 spans 16 residues. CDR1 is SNHLY, CDR2 FYNNEI, per germline. On this clone: The antigen remains undetermined.

The source of this sequence is a man in his late teens or twenties with type 1 diabetes. The chain has TRBV2 and TRBJ1-5; unclear D gene. Material for sequencing was naive CD4+ T cells from blood. This chain's CDR3 is CASTEAAWQLRQPQHF. CDR3 coding DNA: TGTGCCAGCACCGAGGCGGCGTGGCAATTGAGACAGCCCCAGCATTTT.